Shown below are 32 T cell receptor beta chains from a single sample sequenced in a study of blood T cell repertoires in COVID-19. Using immunoSEQ multiplex PCR, the repertoire was profiled, and TCRdb retains in-frame clones only, with some absent. The data hold 90,000 to 150,000 clones, with about 84% observed a single time. Sequencing was carried out using peripheral blood. Every receptor here comes from a man aged 60-69 years with acute or convalescent COVID-19.

V and J are TRBV6-5 and TRBJ2-1; D gene uncertain. The germline V gene encodes CDR1 MNHEY and CDR2 SVGAGI. Deletions cut 6 bases from V and 6 bases from J, with 6 bases between. This CDR3 contains 11 residues. For the CDR3, the DNA is TGTGCCAGCAGCCCCGGCAATGAGCAGTTCTTC. This codes for CASSPGNEQFF.

The chain combines TRBV19 with TRBJ2-7; D ambiguous. The length of the CDR3 is 12 residues. Germline CDR1 is LNHDA and CDR2 is SQIVND (reference sequence). Trimming took off 3 bases at V and 5 bases at J, with 8 bases between the two ends. CDR3 in amino acids: CASSISRNEQYF. The CDR3 coding sequence is TGTGCCAGTAGTATTTCGAGGAACGAGCAGTACTTC.

This chain connects TRBV4-1 to TRBJ2-1; D remains ambiguous. Germline V CDR1 and CDR2: MGHRA, YSYEKL. The CDR3 loop spans 15 amino acids. V lost 5 bases, J lost 0 bases, and 11 bases lay in between. Written as DNA, the CDR3 is TGCGCCAGCAGCTTGCAGGCAAGCTCCTACAATGAGCAGTTCTTC. Translated: CASSLQASSYNEQFF.

The V and J genes are TRBV11-2 and TRBJ2-2; D perhaps matches TRBD2 (5 bases). V was shortened by 0 bases and J by 2 bases, with 10 bases between the two germline ends. This CDR3 spans 16 amino acids. Germline loops: CDR1 SGHAT, CDR2 FQNNGV. This chain's CDR3 is CASSLDRPGNTGELFF. The CDR3 region has the DNA TGTGCCAGCAGCTTAGATCGTCCGGGAAACACCGGGGAGCTGTTTTTT.

Comments on this clone: Other DNA sequences in the sample encode the same CDR3. V and J are TRBV4-3 and TRBJ1-5, with D maybe TRBD1 (5 bases). In germline, CDR1 is LGHNA, CDR2 YSLEER. The V end was cut by 0 bases, the J end by 1 base, with 7 bases between. This CDR3 has 15 residues. The CDR3 region has the DNA TGCGCCAGCAGCCAAGAGGCAGGGAGCAATCAGCCCCAGCATTTT. It codes for CASSQEAGSNQPQHF.

The chain combines TRBV7-3 with TRBJ2-3, with 8 bases identical to TRBD2. This CDR3 has 16 amino acids. CDR1 is SGHTA and CDR2 is FQGTGA in the germline V gene. Trimming at V came to 5 bases and at J to 3 bases, leaving 10 bases not matched to a gene. CDR3 DNA sequence: TGTGCCAGCAGCCTAGGTGCTAGCGGGTCTACAGATACGCAGTATTTT. This sequence encodes CASSLGASGSTDTQYF.

About this clone: Relative to the germline gene, one junction end is altered; a read error may explain this. This chain links TRBV13 with TRBJ2-1; TRBD2 matches at 9 bases. CDR1 is PRHDT, CDR2 FYEKMQ, per germline (reference sequence). There are 16 residues in the CDR3. CDR3 region: CASRLGLAQRDNEQFF. In DNA, the CDR3 is TGTGCCAGCAGGTTAGGACTAGCGCAGAGGGATAATGAGCAGTTCTTC.

The rearrangement joins TRBV11-2 to TRBJ1-4; 8 nucleotides match TRBD1. Losses at the gene ends were 5 bases for V and 8 bases for J; bases not matched to a gene: 7. CDR1 and CDR2 (germline): SGHAT, FQNNGV. The CDR3 is 14 residues long. The CDR3 protein is CASSRTGGEEKLFF. CDR3 coding DNA: TGTGCCAGCAGCCGTACAGGGGGGGAGGAAAAACTGTTTTTT.

The rearrangement uses TRBV7-9 and TRBJ2-1; D not resolved. The germline V gene encodes CDR1 SEHNR and CDR2 FQNEAQ (reference sequence). CDR3 length equals 12 residues. Trimming took 5 bases from V and 12 from J, leaving 14 bases between them. CDR3 sequence: CASSVTWYRQFF. CDR3 coding DNA: TGTGCCAGCAGCGTAACATGGTACAGGCAGTTCTTC.

This clone was counted between two and nine times. V is TRBV7-2 and J is TRBJ2-2, with 14 bases matching TRBD2. This CDR3 has 18 amino acids. CDR1 SGHTA and CDR2 FQGNSA come from the germline V gene. V trimming: 4 bases; J trimming: 7 bases; junction bases outside the gene matches: 11. CDR3 coding DNA: TGTGCCAGCAGCTCCATTTCCGGGACTAGCGGGAGTGGCGGGGAGCTGTTTTTT. This encodes CASSSISGTSGSGGELFF. Based on the CDR3 plus reference TRBV7-2 and TRBJ2-2, the full variable domain is GAGVSQSPSNKVTEKGKDVELRCDPISGHTALYWYRQSLGQGLEFLIYFQGNSAPDKSGLPSDRFSAERTGGSVSTLTIQRTQQEDSAVYLCASSSISGTSGSGGELFFGEGSRLTVL.

The V gene is TRBV28, the J gene TRBJ1-2; maybe TRBD1 (6 bases). Per the germline V gene, CDR1 is MDHEN and CDR2 is SYDVKM. V was trimmed by 2 bases and J by 3 bases, leaving 7 bases between them. The CDR3 length is 13 residues. The CDR3 region has the DNA TGTGCCAGCAGTTTACAGGGGTACTATGGCTACACCTTC. Amino acid sequence: CASSLQGYYGYTF.

This clone was picked up a small number of times. The chain links TRBV7-2 to TRBJ2-1; 9 bases match TRBD2. V trimming: 3 bases; J trimming: 4 bases; junction bases outside the gene matches: 7. Germline CDR1 SGHTA, CDR2 FQGNSA. This CDR3 region has 16 residues. The CDR3 bases are TGTGCCAGCAGCTTGTCGACTAGCGGTCCATACAATGAGCAGTTCTTC. Its translation is CASSLSTSGPYNEQFF.

V usage is TRBV6-5 and J usage is TRBJ2-7; 7 nucleotides align to TRBD1. V lost 2 bases and J lost 1; bases outside the gene matches: 5. Germline V CDR1 and CDR2: MNHEY, SVGAGI. The CDR3 runs to 15 residues. Here the CDR3 reads CASSYGGQNSYEQYF. In nucleotides, the CDR3 is TGTGCCAGCAGTTACGGGGGACAGAATTCCTACGAGCAGTACTTC.

This rearrangement joins TRBV5-4 to TRBJ2-1; TRBD2 aligns across 9 bases. The germline V gene has CDR1 SGHNT and CDR2 YYREEE (reference sequence). The CDR3 loop spans 14 amino acids. V shed 3 bases and J 6 bases; nucleotides not matched to a gene: 4. The CDR3 loop is CASSSTTSGNEQFF. The CDR3 DNA follows: TGTGCCAGCAGCTCGACGACTAGCGGCAATGAGCAGTTCTTC.

V and J are TRBV23-1 and TRBJ1-5; D perhaps matches TRBD1 (6 bases). TRBV23-1 is known as an ORF, though its function is uncertain. The V and J ends lost 6 bases and 7 bases respectively, with 19 bases between them. This CDR3 is built from 15 residues. CDR3 nucleotide sequence: TGCGCCAGCAGGCCCGGGCAGGGGCGCGACCAGCCCCAGCATTTT. Protein product: CASRPGQGRDQPQHF.

The rearrangement uses TRBV5-4 and TRBJ2-6, with 8 bases matching TRBD2. CDR3 length equals 17 residues. V dropped 3 bases and J dropped 1; count of bases not matched to a gene: 6. The germline V gene encodes CDR1 SGHNT and CDR2 YYREEE (reference sequence). CDR3 sequence (DNA): TGTGCCAGCAGCTCGGGAGGGGGGAGGTCTGGGGCCAACGTCCTGACTTTC. Encoded protein: CASSSGGGRSGANVLTF.

This chain links TRBV28 with TRBJ2-1, with 9 bases that match TRBD1. Germline values: CDR1 MDHEN, CDR2 SYDVKM. V shed 8 bases, J shed 5 bases, and the junction held 7 bases outside the gene matches. This CDR3 contains 14 residues. CDR3 nucleotide sequence: TGTGCCAGCCCGGGGGGACAGGGCGACAATGAGCAGTTCTTC. Amino acid sequence: CASPGGQGDNEQFF.

V usage is TRBV27 and J usage is TRBJ2-3, with TRBD1 matching over 7 bases. With V trimmed by 3 bases and J by 3 bases, 6 bases remained unmatched. Germline CDR1 MNHEY, CDR2 SMNVEV (reference sequence). The CDR3 length is 15 residues. The CDR3 region has the DNA TGTGCCAGCAGTTTGCTGGGACAGTCAACAGATACGCAGTATTTT. Protein sequence: CASSLLGQSTDTQYF.

The rearrangement joins TRBV28 to TRBJ1-5; D call uncertain. Trimming shortened V by 9 bases and J by 2 bases, and 20 bases separated the two germline ends. There are 16 residues in the CDR3. Germline values: CDR1 MDHEN, CDR2 SYDVKM. The CDR3 DNA is TGTGCCAGTATGGTGGCTGGCAATTATGGCAATCAGCCCCAGCATTTT. This encodes CASMVAGNYGNQPQHF.

The chain combines TRBV27 with TRBJ1-2, with TRBD1 as a possible D gene (6 bases). The CDR3 is made up of 15 amino acids. Trimming removed 6 bases from V and 3 bases from J, with 17 bases in between. Germline assignment: CDR1 MNHEY and CDR2 SMNVEV (reference sequence). This CDR3 is CASRPGVGEHYGYTF. CDR3 DNA: TGTGCCAGCAGGCCAGGGGTAGGGGAGCACTATGGCTACACCTTC.

This sequence joins TRBV18 and TRBJ2-7, with TRBD2 matching over 11 bases. The CDR3 sequence is 14 residues long. Germline V CDR1 and CDR2: KGHSH, LQKENI. The V gene end was trimmed by 2 bases and the J gene end by 4 bases; junction bases not matched to a gene: 1. This CDR3 reads CASSPTSGSYEQYF. CDR3 nucleotide sequence: TGTGCCAGCTCACCAACTAGCGGGAGTTACGAGCAGTACTTC.

The chain uses TRBV6-6 and TRBJ2-1; TRBD2 aligns across 7 bases. This CDR3 contains 16 residues. The junction had 12 bases not matched to a gene; V was cut back by 2 bases and J by 8 bases. Germline CDR1 reads MNHNY; CDR2 reads SVGAGI (reference sequence). CDR3 protein: CASSYGHSGPGDEQFF. CDR3 bases: TGTGCCAGCAGTTACGGCCATAGCGGGCCCGGGGATGAGCAGTTCTTC.

The gene calls are TRBV4-1 and TRBJ2-7, with 8 bases that match TRBD1. This CDR3 region has 15 residues. The J segment lost 4 bases and the V segment lost 4 bases, leaving 9 bases of the junction unmatched. The germline V gene encodes CDR1 MGHRA and CDR2 YSYEKL. CDR3 protein: CASSRGQGTGYEQYF. The DNA for the CDR3 is TGCGCCAGCAGCCGAGGACAGGGAACGGGTTACGAGCAGTACTTC.

This clone was seen just once. The chain employs TRBV5-6 and TRBJ2-5, with D possibly matching TRBD2 (5 bases). The germline gives CDR1 SGHDT, CDR2 YYEEEE. Between the trimmed V and J ends, which lost 0 bases and 3 bases, there was a span of 6 bases. This CDR3 has 13 residues. CDR3 sequence reads: CASSLVREETQYF. Here the CDR3 DNA reads TGTGCCAGCAGCTTGGTGAGGGAAGAGACCCAGTACTTC.

CDR3 region: CASSYGAEAFF. CDR3 in DNA: TGTGCCAGCAGTTACGGAGCTGAAGCTTTCTTT. The chain uses TRBV6-2 or TRBV6-3 and TRBJ1-1; D gene ambiguous. Germline CDR1 MNHEY, CDR2 SVGEGT. The CDR3 is 11 residues long. The V gene lost 2 bases and the J gene lost 6 bases, with 4 bases spanning the gap.

Here the CDR3 DNA reads TGTGCCAGCAGCTTGGGACTCCCCTTCCACGAGCAGTACTTC. It yields the protein CASSLGLPFHEQYF. This chain connects TRBV5-6 to TRBJ2-7, with D uncertain. Germline V gives CDR1 SGHDT, CDR2 YYEEEE. V lost 0 bases and J 5 bases, leaving 12 bases between the germline ends. This CDR3 is 14 amino acids long.

This clone was seen a few times. The chain carries TRBV10-3 and TRBJ1-1; D not certain. Trimming shortened V by 0 bases and J by 3 bases, and 11 bases separated the two germline ends. The CDR3 is 15 residues long. The germline V gene has CDR1 ENHRY and CDR2 SYGVKD. Here the CDR3 reads CAISESSASDTEAFF. CDR3 DNA: TGTGCCATCAGTGAGTCATCCGCTTCGGACACTGAAGCTTTCTTT.

This chain links TRBV24-1 with TRBJ2-4; 7 bases agree with TRBD1. Unmatched junction bases numbered 8, after V lost 4 bases and J lost 6 bases. The CDR3 contains 15 residues. Germline V gene data show CDR1 as KGHDR and CDR2 as SFDVKD. The DNA for the CDR3 is TGTGCCACCAGTGAAGGGGGCGCCGACCTAAACATTCAGTACTTC. Translating gives CATSEGGADLNIQYF.

This clone was counted once. The chain combines TRBV15 with TRBJ1-5; 11 bases fit TRBD1. CDR1 is LNHNV and CDR2 is YYDKDF in the germline V gene (reference sequence). The length of the CDR3 is 17 residues. V gave up 3 bases and J gave up 6 bases; unmatched junction bases: 10. CDR3 sequence (DNA): TGTGCCACCAGCAGCCTCCCGGGACAGGGGGTATTTCAGCCCCAGCATTTT. It yields the protein CATSSLPGQGVFQPQHF.

The chain joins TRBV7-2 to TRBJ2-7; 7 bases are shared with TRBD2. This CDR3 has 14 amino acids. Germline CDR1 is SGHTA and CDR2 is FQGNSA. J was trimmed by 4 bases and V by 5 bases; bases with no gene match: 8. DNA for the CDR3: TGTGCCAGCAGCCAGACTAGCCGTTCGTACGAGCAGTACTTC. Residues: CASSQTSRSYEQYF.

The rearrangement uses TRBV28 and TRBJ1-2; TRBD1 aligns across 7 bases. Trimming took 3 bases from V and 2 from J; bases not matched to a gene: 6. The V gene's germline CDR1 is MDHEN and CDR2 SYDVKM. There are 15 residues in the CDR3. The DNA for the CDR3 is TGTGCCAGCAGTTTCCCGGGGACAGAGAACTATGGCTACACCTTC. The encoded protein is CASSFPGTENYGYTF.

V usage is TRBV11-2 and J usage is TRBJ2-7, with 7 bases aligning to TRBD1. The CDR3 length is 13 residues. Germline values: CDR1 SGHAT, CDR2 FQNNGV. V shed 5 bases and J 2 bases; nucleotides not matched to a gene: 3. The CDR3 region has the DNA TGTGCCAGCAGCACAGGGGTTACCTACGAGCAGTACTTC. This translates into CASSTGVTYEQYF.